These 29 T cell receptor beta chains came from one sample sequenced in a study of shared clonotypes between healthy human individuals. Only in-frame clones appear in the TCRdb table, and some are missing; sequencing was by immunoSEQ multiplex PCR. Among around 560,000 clones, 85% to 95% were seen once, and the ten largest hold about 0.11%. Positive CCR7 selection of CD45RO-negative cells yielded the naive CD8 cells, and terminally differentiated effector memory CD45RA+ cells were excluded. The sequenced sample consisted of naive CD8+ T cells sorted from blood. The receptors originated from a woman younger than 45 in good health.

The chain links TRBV27 to TRBJ1-2, with 10 bases matching TRBD1. Germline loops: CDR1 MNHEY, CDR2 SMNVEV (reference sequence). The CDR3 has 16 amino acids. J gave up 6 bases and V 3 bases, and 10 bases lay outside the gene matches. The CDR3 nucleotides are TGTGCCAGCAGTTTTCGGACAGGGGGGGAGTTGGATGGCTACACCTTC. It encodes CASSFRTGGELDGYTF.

The chain carries TRBV9 and TRBJ2-7; TRBD1 matches 9 bases. V lost 5 bases to trimming and J lost 1 base; unmatched junction nucleotides: 7. Looked up from germline, CDR1 is SGDLS and CDR2 is YYNGEE. The CDR3 totals 15 residues. The CDR3 protein is CASSHGQGSSYEQYF. The CDR3 bases are TGTGCCAGCAGTCACGGACAGGGGTCTTCCTACGAGCAGTACTTC. Looking up the rest from reference TRBV9 and TRBJ2-7 gives the full variable domain: DSGVTQTPKHLITATGQRVTLRCSPRSGDLSVYWYQQSLDQGLQFLIQYYNGEERAKGNILERFSAQQFPDLHSELNLSSLELGDSALYFCASSHGQGSSYEQYFGPGTRLTVT.

The rearrangement joins TRBV27 to TRBJ2-1; the match to TRBD2 covers 7 bases. With V trimmed by 3 bases and J by 6 bases, 8 bases remained unmatched. Germline V gene lookup returns CDR1 MNHEY and CDR2 SMNVEV (reference sequence). The CDR3 spans 15 residues. This CDR3 is CASSLDGGSANEQFF. CDR3 bases: TGTGCCAGCAGTTTGGACGGCGGGAGTGCCAATGAGCAGTTCTTC.

The rearrangement joins TRBV5-6 to TRBJ2-1, with a weak D call TRBD1 (5 bases). The CDR3 loop spans 16 amino acids. V was shortened by 1 base and J by 1 base, with 12 bases between the two germline ends. Germline values: CDR1 SGHDT, CDR2 YYEEEE. CDR3 sequence (DNA): TGTGCCAGCAGCTTGTGGGGCCCCCGATCCTACAATGAGCAGTTCTTC. Translating gives CASSLWGPRSYNEQFF.

J is TRBJ2-7 and V is TRBV28; 9 bases map to TRBD1. Germline CDR1 and CDR2: MDHEN and SYDVKM. CDR3 length: 18 residues. V trimming: 2 bases; J trimming: 3 bases; junction bases outside the gene matches: 14. CDR3 residues: CASSLKFGTGSYFYEQYF. For the CDR3, the DNA is TGTGCCAGCAGTTTAAAGTTCGGGACAGGGAGTTACTTCTACGAGCAGTACTTC.

V is TRBV27 and J is TRBJ1-1, with TRBD1 matching 8 bases. The CDR3 runs 15 residues. Trimming at V came to 2 bases and at J to 1 base, leaving 3 bases not matched to a gene. From germline, CDR1 is MNHEY and CDR2 SMNVEV (reference sequence). CDR3 amino acids: CASSLRTGWNTEAFF. The CDR3, as DNA: TGTGCCAGCAGTTTAAGGACAGGGTGGAACACTGAAGCTTTCTTT.

This rearrangement joins TRBV5-1 to TRBJ2-7; weak D call: TRBD2 (6 bases). Germline values: CDR1 SGHRS, CDR2 YFSETQ. Trimming shortened V by 4 bases and J by 6 bases, and 11 bases separated the two germline ends. The CDR3 extends over 12 amino acids. The CDR3 DNA sequence: TGCGCCAGCAGCGGGGGGACTCCCGAGCAGTACTTC. As protein: CASSGGTPEQYF.

The V gene is TRBV27, the J gene TRBJ2-6; unclear D gene. The V end lost 1 base, the J end lost 0 bases, and 7 bases lay between the germline ends. The CDR3 is made up of 16 amino acids. The germline V gene encodes CDR1 MNHEY and CDR2 SMNVEV (reference sequence). The CDR3 loop is CASSLYGSSGANVLTF. The CDR3 nucleotides are TGTGCCAGCAGTTTATACGGAAGCTCTGGGGCCAACGTCCTGACTTTC.

The chain links TRBV27 to TRBJ2-7, with TRBD2 identical over 8 bases. Germline V gene data show CDR1 as MNHEY and CDR2 as SMNVEV (reference sequence). Germline trimming cut 2 bases from V and 5 bases from J; bases unmatched to any gene: 5. The CDR3 has 14 residues. CDR3 in amino acids: CASSLRGGVDEQYF. Here the CDR3 DNA reads TGTGCCAGCAGTTTACGGGGGGGGGTCGACGAGCAGTACTTC.

This chain joins TRBV19 and TRBJ2-1; D is perhaps TRBD2 (7 bases). The CDR3 has 16 residues. Per germline, CDR1 LNHDA and CDR2 SQIVND (reference sequence). Trimming removed 3 bases from V and 4 bases from J, with 16 bases in between. CDR3 sequence reads: CASSMGASGIYNEQFF. The CDR3 coding sequence is TGTGCCAGTAGTATGGGGGCTAGCGGAATTTACAATGAGCAGTTCTTC.

This chain joins TRBV19 and TRBJ2-3; 9 nucleotides match TRBD2. V dropped 3 bases and J dropped 2; count of bases not matched to a gene: 3. Per germline, CDR1 LNHDA and CDR2 SQIVND (reference sequence). CDR3 length: 15 residues. The DNA of the CDR3 is TGTGCCAGTAGTATGCTAGCGGGACTCACAGATACGCAGTATTTT. Translating it yields CASSMLAGLTDTQYF.

This chain's CDR3 is CASSGLADTDTQYF. Written as DNA, the CDR3 is TGTGCCTCCAGCGGGCTAGCGGACACAGATACGCAGTATTTT. The V call is TRBV27, the J call TRBJ2-3; TRBD2 matches at 7 bases. The CDR3 is 14 amino acids. The ends lost 11 bases at V and 2 bases at J; junction bases unmatched: 10. Germline V lookup: CDR1 MNHEY, CDR2 SMNVEV (reference sequence).

The chain employs TRBV4-1 and TRBJ2-3, with D perhaps given as TRBD1 or TRBD2 (6 bases each). The CDR3 totals 18 residues. Germline V CDR1 and CDR2: MGHRA, YSYEKL. Between the trimmed V and J ends, which lost 1 base and 1 base, there was a span of 18 bases. CDR3 bases: TGCGCCAGCAGCCAAGCGGGGGTGGGGGCGCGGGGCACAGATACGCAGTATTTT. It encodes CASSQAGVGARGTDTQYF.

Note on this clone: This sample includes further DNA sequences coding for the same CDR3. The chain couples TRBV27 to TRBJ2-2; D call uncertain. Germline loops: CDR1 MNHEY, CDR2 SMNVEV (reference sequence). The V end lost 5 bases, the J end lost 5 bases, and 6 bases lay between the germline ends. CDR3 size: 12 residues. The CDR3 reads CASSPYTGELFF. The CDR3 region has the DNA TGTGCCAGCAGTCCTTATACCGGGGAGCTGTTTTTT.

V and J are TRBV6-6 and TRBJ1-2; D ambiguous. CDR3 length: 13 amino acids. Trimming took off 5 bases at V and 7 bases at J, with 14 bases between the two ends. Per germline, CDR1 MNHNY and CDR2 SVGAGI (reference sequence). CDR3 bases: TGTGCCAGCAGTGACGACATGGATGGTGGCTACACCTTC. This translates into CASSDDMDGGYTF.

This clone was seen a few times. The gene calls are TRBV19 and TRBJ1-1; no reliable D call. In germline, CDR1 is LNHDA, CDR2 SQIVND (reference sequence). The CDR3 runs to 13 residues. V lost 2 bases and J 1 base, leaving 5 bases between the germline ends. The CDR3 region is CASSIWANTEAFF. The CDR3 DNA reads as TGTGCCAGTAGTATATGGGCGAACACTGAAGCTTTCTTT.

V gene TRBV27 combines with J gene TRBJ2-7, with 9 bases that match TRBD2. This CDR3 region has 15 residues. Looked up from germline, CDR1 is MNHEY and CDR2 is SMNVEV (reference sequence). Losses at the gene ends were 2 bases for V and 1 base for J; bases not matched to a gene: 3. The CDR3 here is CASSLLAGHSYEQYF. The DNA for the CDR3 is TGTGCCAGCAGTTTACTAGCGGGACATTCCTACGAGCAGTACTTC.

V and J are TRBV15 and TRBJ2-7, with D possibly called TRBD1 or TRBD2 (6 bases each). Trimming took 5 bases from V and 6 from J, leaving 11 bases between them. CDR3 size: 12 residues. Germline loops: CDR1 LNHNV, CDR2 YYDKDF (reference sequence). This CDR3 is CATSLGGREQYF. CDR3 coding DNA: TGTGCCACCAGCCTTGGGGGGCGCGAGCAGTACTTC.

The chain carries TRBV19 and TRBJ2-7, with 7 bases that match TRBD2. CDR3 length equals 15 residues. Germline V lookup: CDR1 LNHDA, CDR2 SQIVND (reference sequence). After removal of 6 bases from V and 2 bases from J, the junction contained 10 bases not matched to a gene. DNA for the CDR3: TGTGCCAGTAGACCGGGGCTAGCGGAGACCTACGAGCAGTACTTC. Translation gives CASRPGLAETYEQYF.

This rearrangement joins TRBV7-8 to TRBJ1-1, with 7 positions matching TRBD1. Trimming cost V 5 bases and J 5 bases; bases outside gene matches: 5. In germline, CDR1 is SGHVS, CDR2 FQNEAQ. The CDR3 contains 13 residues. For the CDR3, the DNA is TGTGCCAGCAGCGATTCAGGGGGAACTGAAGCTTTCTTT. Protein sequence: CASSDSGGTEAFF.

The V gene is TRBV19, the J gene TRBJ2-7, with TRBD1 matching over 8 bases. The length of the CDR3 is 14 residues. Trimming took 5 bases from V and 5 from J; bases not matched to a gene: 8. Germline V lookup: CDR1 LNHDA, CDR2 SQIVND (reference sequence). The CDR3 nucleotides are TGTGCCAGTAGTCCCTGGACAGGGAGCGACGAGCAGTACTTC. The encoded protein is CASSPWTGSDEQYF.

This clone showed up just once. The chain uses TRBV19 and TRBJ2-7; TRBD1 aligns across 10 bases. V lost 5 bases to trimming and J lost 4 bases; unmatched junction nucleotides: 8. The CDR3 is 15 residues long. CDR1 and CDR2 from the germline V gene are LNHDA and SQIVND (reference sequence). This CDR3 is CASSGGQGSFYEQYF. CDR3 sequence (DNA): TGTGCCAGTAGTGGGGGACAGGGGAGCTTTTACGAGCAGTACTTC.

This sequence joins TRBV27 and TRBJ2-3; D unclear. This CDR3 region has 15 residues. The V and J ends lost 2 bases and 4 bases respectively, with 13 bases between them. The germline CDR1 and CDR2 sequences are MNHEY and SMNVEV (reference sequence). CDR3 nucleotides: TGTGCCAGCAGTTTAACCACATGGGGTTCAGATACGCAGTATTTT. Its translation is CASSLTTWGSDTQYF.

This clone was found once. At the DNA level, this CDR3 is encoded by other sequences in the same sample as well. The chain is built from TRBV27 and TRBJ2-7; a weak D match, TRBD2 (5 bases). Germline values: CDR1 MNHEY, CDR2 SMNVEV (reference sequence). The CDR3 spans 13 residues. V lost 7 bases and J 0 bases, leaving 10 bases between the germline ends. DNA for the CDR3: TGTGCCAGCAAACGGGGAACCTCCTACGAGCAGTACTTC. Amino acid sequence: CASKRGTSYEQYF.

The chain links TRBV28 to TRBJ1-4, with no clear D. Germline V gene sequence: CDR1 MDHEN, CDR2 SYDVKM. This CDR3 comprises 15 residues. Trimming took 7 bases from V and 3 from J, leaving 15 bases between them. The CDR3 region is CASTPSLHPNEKLFF. CDR3 coding DNA: TGTGCCAGCACCCCTTCCCTTCACCCTAATGAAAAACTGTTTTTT.

As to this clone: At one boundary the junction diverges from the germline segment, which might be a read error. The chain uses TRBV19 and TRBJ2-5; 10 bases fit TRBD1. This CDR3 is built from 16 residues. Germline V gene data show CDR1 as LNHDA and CDR2 as SQIVND (reference sequence). The CDR3 spells CTSSIVGTGVVETQYF. In nucleotides, the CDR3 is TGTACCAGTAGTATAGTTGGGACAGGGGTGGTAGAGACCCAGTACTTC.

The rearrangement links TRBV4-1 to TRBJ2-5; 9 bases agree with TRBD2. TRBJ2-7 explains the end of the DNA better; the J call may be wrong. The CDR3 extends over 15 amino acids. Germline lookup yields CDR1 MGHRA and CDR2 YSYEKL. CDR3 DNA: TGCGCCAGCAGCCAAGATAGCGGGAGCTTATACGAGCAGTACTTC. This translates into CASSQDSGSLYEQYF.

The gene calls are TRBV6-5 and TRBJ2-3; 10 bases are a match to TRBD2. Trimming removed 4 bases from V and 2 bases from J; junction bases left unmatched: 3. This CDR3 is 15 amino acids long. Germline loops: CDR1 MNHEY, CDR2 SVGAGI. The CDR3 region has the DNA TGTGCCAGCAGTTTGGGACTAGCGATCACAGATACGCAGTATTTT. Its translation is CASSLGLAITDTQYF.

The sample holds one count of this clone. This CDR3 reads CASSLKPRAWGPYNEQFF. In nucleotides, the CDR3 is TGTGCCAGCAGCTTAAAGCCCCGCGCGTGGGGACCCTACAATGAGCAGTTCTTC. The chain uses TRBV11-2 and TRBJ2-1, with D perhaps matching TRBD1 or TRBD2 (5 bases each). From germline, CDR1 is SGHAT and CDR2 FQNNGV. Trimming took 2 bases from V and 2 from J, leaving 19 bases between them. The CDR3 totals 18 residues.